This TCR beta chain was captured in a study of a mutant IDH1 vaccine in newly diagnosed glioma. V lost 5 bases and J 5 bases, leaving 6 bases between the germline ends. The germline CDR1 and CDR2 sequences are SGHTA and FQGNSA. CDR3 length: 11 residues. With regard to this clone: Antigen unknown. The same CDR3 arises from other DNA sequences in this sample as well.

Documented time point: week 5, during vaccination. A single vaccine dose contained 300 ug of mutant IDH1 20-mer peptide, and topical imiquimod was used with it. Some clones are missing from TCRdb's copy, which holds only in-frame ones; the method was immunoSEQ multiplex PCR. The table includes about 50,000 clones, about 86% detected once. The source is a woman aged 45-65 years with glioma. The rearrangement joins TRBV7-2 to TRBJ2-5; D unresolved. This sample comprised PBMCs, obtained from a glioma patient whose treatment included an IDH1 peptide vaccine. The CDR3 loop is CASSPKETQYF. The CDR3 DNA reads as TGTGCCAGCAGCCCGAAGGAGACCCAGTACTTC.